The 20 T cell receptor beta chains below come from one sample, sequenced in a study of immune heterogeneity within non-small cell lung tumors. Bulk tumor genomic DNA, around 590 ng per sample, was used as template. Each primary tumor yielded several biopsies, collected far apart from one another at surgery. Patients underwent curative surgery for untreated, newly diagnosed non-small cell lung cancer. The authors amplified TCR beta CDR3 by multiplex PCR with 32 V and 13 J primers. TCRdb re-derived calls from the multiplex PCR reads in MiXCR, one entry per CDR3 protein. This table has roughly 2,000 distinct CDR3 sequences, approximately 25% appearing once. The sequenced sample was lung tumor tissue. The receptor source for this set is a man aged 55 to 69 with non-small cell lung cancer.

This clonotype is large. The genes are TRBV5-1 and TRBJ2-3, with 8 positions matching TRBD2. This CDR3 has 16 residues. V shed 2 bases and J 0 bases; nucleotides not matched to a gene: 5. From germline, CDR1 is SGHRS and CDR2 YFSETQ. The CDR3 loop reads CASSFYPSGSTDTQYF. The CDR3 DNA reads TGCGCCAGCAGCTTTTACCCTAGCGGGAGCACAGATACGCAGTATTTT.

The chain uses TRBV2 and TRBJ2-5; possible D gene TRBD2, 6 bases. Trimming took 7 bases from V and 4 from J, leaving 7 bases between them. CDR1 and CDR2 from the germline V gene are SNHLY and FYNNEI. This CDR3 has 11 residues. In nucleotides, the CDR3 is TGTGCCAGCAAGGAGGGAGAGACCCAGTACTTC. It codes for CASKEGETQYF.

The chain employs TRBV5-1 and TRBJ2-3; D call uncertain. CDR3 length: 15 amino acids. V was pared by 0 bases and J by 2 bases, with 10 bases between. Germline V lookup: CDR1 SGHRS, CDR2 YFSETQ. In nucleotides, the CDR3 is TGCGCCAGCAGCTTGGCCACTCTGAACACAGATACGCAGTATTTT. Protein: CASSLATLNTDTQYF. The full variable domain, rest sourced from reference TRBV5-1 and TRBJ2-3, is KAGVTQTPRYLIKTRGQQVTLSCSPISGHRSVSWYQQTPGQGLQFLFEYFSETQRNKGNFPGRFSGRQFSNSRSEMNVSTLELGDSALYLCASSLATLNTDTQYFGPGTRLTVL.

The CDR3 is CAISPGQGERNEQFF. The CDR3 DNA reads as TGTGCCATCAGCCCGGGACAGGGGGAACGGAATGAGCAGTTCTTC. The chain is built from TRBV10-3 and TRBJ2-1, with TRBD1 identical over 11 bases. Germline V gene data show CDR1 as ENHRY and CDR2 as SYGVKD. Losses at the gene ends were 6 bases for V and 7 bases for J; bases not matched to a gene: 8. The CDR3 runs to 15 residues.

The rearrangement links TRBV4-2 to TRBJ2-3; 8 nucleotides match TRBD2. V gave up 1 base and J gave up 6 bases; unmatched junction bases: 9. This CDR3 comprises 16 residues. Germline assignment: CDR1 LGHNA and CDR2 YNFKEQ. The CDR3 coding sequence is TGTGCCAGCAGCCAAGCCCGGGGGGGAGGGGAGGATACGCAGTATTTT. This translates into CASSQARGGGEDTQYF.

This clonotype was seen only a few times. The V and J genes are TRBV2 and TRBJ2-1, with D tentatively TRBD1 (6 bases). Germline CDR1 is SNHLY and CDR2 is FYNNEI. The germline V and J ends were trimmed by 2 bases and 10 bases, with 15 bases remaining between them. The CDR3 is 14 residues long. The CDR3 region has the DNA TGTGCCAGCAGTGAACAGGGGCCCCTTGGAGAGCAGTTCTTC. It specifies CASSEQGPLGEQFF. The complete variable domain, with remaining parts taken from reference TRBV2 and TRBJ2-1, reads EPEVTQTPSHQVTQMGQEVILRCVPISNHLYFYWYRQILGQKVEFLVSFYNNEISEKSEIFDDQFSVERPDGSNFTLKIRSTKLEDSAMYFCASSEQGPLGEQFFGPGTRLTVL.

The V and J genes are TRBV7-9 and TRBJ2-2; no clear D. The CDR3 loop spans 14 amino acids. In germline, CDR1 is SEHNR, CDR2 FQNEAQ (reference sequence). Trimming removed 2 bases from V and 1 base from J, with 5 bases in between. The CDR3 DNA reads as TGTGCCAGCAGCTTATGGGAGAACACCGGGGAGCTGTTTTTT. Translated: CASSLWENTGELFF.

The J gene is TRBJ2-3, the V gene TRBV5-1, with 7 bases identical to TRBD2. The CDR3 sequence is 16 residues long. The V and J ends lost 4 bases and 1 base, in that order; junction bases with no gene match: 9. Germline values: CDR1 SGHRS, CDR2 YFSETQ. As DNA, the CDR3 is TGCGCCAGCAGCCAGTTCGCGGGAGTTGGCACAGATACGCAGTATTTT. Protein product: CASSQFAGVGTDTQYF.

Only a few counts were recorded for this clonotype. The V and J genes are TRBV6-1 and TRBJ2-3; tentatively, D is TRBD2 (6 bases). The germline CDR1 and CDR2 sequences are MNHNS and SASEGT. CDR3 length: 13 residues. V lost 7 bases and J lost 1, with 9 bases in between. This CDR3 is CASNPGGTDTQYF. The CDR3 DNA reads as TGTGCCAGCAATCCGGGGGGCACAGATACGCAGTATTTT.

This clonotype is medium-sized within its sample. The chain employs TRBV19 and TRBJ1-5, with 9 bases identical to TRBD1. In germline, CDR1 is LNHDA, CDR2 SQIVND (reference sequence). V lost 2 bases to trimming and J lost 2 bases; unmatched junction nucleotides: 7. The CDR3 contains 17 residues. CDR3 DNA: TGTGCCAGTAGTATAAGACAGGGGGGGAATGGCAATCAGCCCCAGCATTTT. Residues: CASSIRQGGNGNQPQHF.

This clonotype was counted once. The V and J genes are TRBV2 and TRBJ2-1; TRBD2 is a possible D gene (6 bases). The ends were cut back, 4 bases at V and 5 bases at J, with 21 bases in the middle. The CDR3 runs to 17 residues. Per germline, CDR1 SNHLY and CDR2 FYNNEI. The CDR3 DNA is TGTGCCAGCAGTGGGGCAGGGAGAGACGGGGGAGACAATGAGCAGTTCTTC. Amino acids: CASSGAGRDGGDNEQFF.

The chain has TRBV2 and TRBJ1-6; D is possibly TRBD1 (5 bases). V was cut by 6 bases and J by 4 bases, with 16 bases left in between. The CDR3 runs to 16 residues. Per the germline V gene, CDR1 is SNHLY and CDR2 is FYNNEI. The CDR3 DNA reads TGTGCCAGCAGCGAGCGGGGGGGTCAATATAATTCACCCCTCCACTTT. It is translated as CASSERGGQYNSPLHF. Supplemented by reference TRBV2 and TRBJ1-6, the full variable domain reads EPEVTQTPSHQVTQMGQEVILRCVPISNHLYFYWYRQILGQKVEFLVSFYNNEISEKSEIFDDQFSVERPDGSNFTLKIRSTKLEDSAMYFCASSERGGQYNSPLHFGNGTRLTVT.

In the case of this clonotype: A read error may produce the germline difference seen at one junction end. The V call is TRBV7-6, the J call TRBJ1-3; D unclear. CDR3 length: 15 amino acids. Germline V gene data show CDR1 as SGHVS and CDR2 as FNYEAQ. The CDR3 loop reads CARSLEGSKGNTIYF. The DNA for the CDR3 is TGTGCCAGAAGCTTAGAGGGCTCGAAAGGAAACACCATATATTTT.

The rearrangement uses TRBV19 and TRBJ1-2; D might be TRBD1 (5 bases). This CDR3 has 16 residues. CDR1 and CDR2 (germline): LNHDA, SQIVND (reference sequence). The ends were cut back, 7 bases at V and 3 bases at J, with 21 bases in the middle. Here the CDR3 reads CASTLVSRAVHYGYTF. CDR3 nucleotide sequence: TGTGCCAGTACCCTAGTGAGCAGGGCAGTCCACTATGGCTACACCTTC.

About this clonotype: One end of the junction fails to match germline, which may point to a read error. CDR3 loop: CARSYSAGELFF. The CDR3 DNA is TGTGCCAGAAGTTACTCTGCCGGTGAGCTGTTTTTT. V and J are TRBV6-2 or TRBV6-3 and TRBJ2-2, with D uncertain. CDR1 MNHEY and CDR2 SVGEGT come from the germline V gene. CDR3 length: 12 residues.

The chain has TRBV18 and TRBJ2-2; possibly TRBD1 for D (5 bases). Germline assignment: CDR1 KGHSH and CDR2 LQKENI. Trimming shortened V by 4 bases and J by 5 bases, and 8 bases separated the two germline ends. The CDR3 spans 13 residues. This CDR3 is CASSHRQTGELFF. Here the CDR3 DNA reads TGTGCCAGCTCACATAGACAGACCGGGGAGCTGTTTTTT.

This clonotype is termed medium-sized. The J gene is TRBJ2-6, the V gene TRBV9; no reliable D call. V was trimmed by 0 bases and J by 0 bases, leaving 10 bases between them. The CDR3 is 17 amino acids. The germline gives CDR1 SGDLS, CDR2 YYNGEE. The CDR3 protein is CASSVESISSGANVLTF. The DNA for the CDR3 is TGTGCCAGCAGCGTAGAATCCATAAGCTCTGGGGCCAACGTCCTGACTTTC.

Note on this clonotype: A single base separates this from a much larger clone, so it may be a read error. V is TRBV20-1 and J is TRBJ2-7; D gene ambiguous. CDR3 length: 12 amino acids. CDR1 and CDR2 from the germline V gene are DFQATT and SNEGSKA (reference sequence). In DNA form, the CDR3 reads TGCAGTGCTAGAGCCCGAAGGTACGATCAGTACTTC. Its protein product is CSARARRYDQYF.

In this sample, this clonotype turned up a few times. The V call is TRBV30, the J call TRBJ2-1; 9 nucleotides match TRBD1. The CDR3 loop spans 14 amino acids. J gave up 0 bases and V 3 bases, and 0 bases lay outside the gene matches. CDR1 is GTSNPN, CDR2 SVGIG, per germline (reference sequence). For the CDR3, the DNA is TGTGCCTGGAGGGGACAGGGCTCCTACAATGAGCAGTTCTTC. Translating it yields CAWRGQGSYNEQFF.

The chain is built from TRBV7-2 and TRBJ1-4; 7 bases map to TRBD1. V shed 6 bases and J 5 bases; nucleotides not matched to a gene: 9. The CDR3 covers 15 residues. Looked up from germline, CDR1 is SGHTA and CDR2 is FQGNSA. CDR3 protein: CASRTGARTNEKLFF. CDR3 coding DNA: TGTGCCAGCAGAACAGGGGCCCGCACGAATGAAAAACTGTTTTTT.